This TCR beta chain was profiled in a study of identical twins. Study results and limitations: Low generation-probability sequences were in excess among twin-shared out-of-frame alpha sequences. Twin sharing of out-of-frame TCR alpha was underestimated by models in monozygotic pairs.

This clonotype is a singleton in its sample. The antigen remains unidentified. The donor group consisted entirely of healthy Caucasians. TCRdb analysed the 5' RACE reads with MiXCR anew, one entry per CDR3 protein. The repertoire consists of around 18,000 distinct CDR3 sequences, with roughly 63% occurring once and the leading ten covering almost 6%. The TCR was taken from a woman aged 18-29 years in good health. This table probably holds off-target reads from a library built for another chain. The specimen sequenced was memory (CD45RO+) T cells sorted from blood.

CDR3 DNA: TGTGCCAGCAGCTGGCTCCCACAGCGGAGCCTGAACAATGAGCAGTTCTTC. Its translation: CASSWLPQRSLNNEQFF. The chain couples TRBV11-2 to TRBJ2-1; D is perhaps TRBD2 (5 bases). V lost 4 bases and J 5 bases, leaving 21 bases between the germline ends. This CDR3 spans 17 amino acids. CDR1 is SGHAT and CDR2 is FQNNGV in the germline V gene.